This T cell receptor beta chain is from a study of cytomegalovirus exposure and HLA in healthy donors. Whole-study context: Early on, a data release was issued that held approximately 92 million unique TCRs from HLA-typed donors.

Overall study results and limits: According to the study, roughly 160 TCR beta chains were cytomegalovirus-associated.

CDR1 is SGHAT and CDR2 is FQNNGV in the germline V gene. With 4 bases clipped from V and 7 bases from J, the junction kept 12 bases outside the gene matches. CDR3 length: 17 amino acids. Amplification used 60 Vbeta primers and 13 Jbeta primers. The assay was immunoSEQ multiplex PCR, and TCRdb's table has in-frame clones only and misses some. The table shows 150,000 to 200,000 clones, with roughly four fifths occurring only once. Concerning this clone: Its antigen is not identified.

The chain carries TRBV11-2 and TRBJ2-1; TRBD2 agrees at 11 bases. Sequencing used PBMCs. The clonotype comes from a woman between 18 and 30 years old in good health and CMV-seronegative. The CDR3 is CASSWARASGRLNEQFF. CDR3 in DNA: TGTGCCAGCAGCTGGGCCCGGGCTAGCGGGAGGCTAAATGAGCAGTTCTTC.